This record looks at one T cell receptor (beta chain) sequence and its context. Its recognized antigen is unknown. One base away there is no much larger clone; base qualities are not given. These data are taken from a study of T cell repertoires in cytomegalovirus infection (dated by TCRdb to the late 2010s). With respect to the entire study: The HLA type of each donor mattered for the analysis, because public TCR beta signatures pointed to carriage of CMV infection along with the matching HLA type.

The V end gives up 2 bases and the J end 11 bases, leaving 8 bases in the junction not matched to a gene. The CDR3 covers 13 residues, taking in both the cysteine and the phenylalanine. The read is trimmed to its CDR3 DNA, 39 bases read in frame from base 1. The CDR1 and CDR2 encoded by the germline V gene (reference sequence) are SEHNR and FQNEAQ. Sequencing was carried out with an Illumina HiSeq 1500. Using fastp at Q25 and MiXCR, TCRdb reprocessed the public reads and kept productive beta chains. Each entry is one CDR3 protein sequence, shown with its most common DNA and genes. The sample table holds more than 150,000 distinct CDR3 sequences, of which 28% were seen once. Of the sample, roughly 32% is held by the ten largest clones. What the research found in general, with its limitations: In both this cohort and an independent 352-donor cohort, the cumulative frequency of public TCR beta family members distinguished carriers of CMV infection plus the relevant HLA type. The ex vivo response was dominated by HLA-C-restricted CMV-specific TCR beta clonotypes, which also provided the single most frequent clonotype in two of eight donors.

The source material was PBMCs. The sequence links TRBV7-9 to TRBJ1-1; 7 bases in the middle match TRBD1. The TCR comes from a human donor in good health (CMV status not recorded). Some clones in this sample may be carry-over from other donors' samples. The bases are TGTGCCAGCAGCTTATCGACAGGGACTCACGCTTTCTTT. It specifies CASSLSTGTHAFF.